These 26 T cell receptor beta chains share one sample of origin, sequenced in a study of shared clonotypes between healthy human individuals. Method: immunoSEQ multiplex PCR; TCRdb's copy keeps in-frame clones and lacks some. Among approximately 1.9 million clones listed, 85% to 95% were seen once. Terminally differentiated effector memory CD45RA+ cells were excluded from the naive CD8 cells, which were CD45RO-negative and positively selected for CCR7. Sequencing was performed on naive CD8+ T cells from PBMCs. Receptors were obtained from a man younger than 30 in good health. Some clones in this sample may be carry-over from other donors' samples.

This chain uses TRBV30 with TRBJ2-7, with D hard to call. Germline values: CDR1 GTSNPN, CDR2 SVGIG (reference sequence). V lost 3 bases to trimming and J lost 1 base, with 22 bases between them. The CDR3 sequence is 17 residues long. Here the CDR3 reads CAWREGPRGPSSYEQYF. In DNA form, the CDR3 reads TGTGCCTGGAGAGAAGGGCCTCGCGGTCCATCTTCCTACGAGCAGTACTTC. Supplemented by reference TRBV30 and TRBJ2-7, the full variable domain reads SQTIHQWPATLVQPVGSPLSLECTVEGTSNPNLYWYRQAAGRGLQLLFYSVGIGQISSEVPQNLSASRPQDRQFILSSKKLLLSDSGFYLCAWREGPRGPSSYEQYFGPGTRLTVT.

This rearrangement joins TRBV27 to TRBJ2-1, with no clear D. Germline V gene sequence: CDR1 MNHEY, CDR2 SMNVEV (reference sequence). Trimming removed 1 base from V and 6 bases from J, with 10 bases in between. The CDR3 sequence is 14 residues long. The CDR3 DNA reads TGTGCCAGCAGTTTATATTGGCGGTTCAATGAGCAGTTCTTC. It yields the protein CASSLYWRFNEQFF.

The chain employs TRBV28 and TRBJ1-2, with D tentatively TRBD1 (5 bases). V was pared by 6 bases and J by 7 bases, with 12 bases between. The germline gives CDR1 MDHEN, CDR2 SYDVKM. The CDR3 contains 12 residues. CDR3 nucleotide sequence: TGTGCCAGCAGCGCAAGGCAGGGTGGCTACACCTTC. This encodes CASSARQGGYTF.

The chain is built from TRBV27 and TRBJ2-7; D is possibly TRBD2 (5 bases). Trimming pared 5 bases from V and 3 bases from J, leaving 17 bases between. This CDR3 spans 15 amino acids. Germline V CDR1 and CDR2: MNHEY, SMNVEV (reference sequence). The CDR3 nucleotides are TGTGCCAGCAGTGCCGCCCGCGGGCCTTACTACGAGCAGTACTTC. As protein: CASSAARGPYYEQYF.

The V call is TRBV4-1, the J call TRBJ2-3; 8 bases fit TRBD2. Germline assignment: CDR1 MGHRA and CDR2 YSYEKL. The CDR3 sequence is 15 residues long. J was trimmed by 1 base and V by 4 bases; bases with no gene match: 4. CDR3: CASSRISGGTDTQYF. CDR3 bases: TGCGCCAGCAGCCGAATTAGCGGGGGCACAGATACGCAGTATTTT.

The chain carries TRBV9 and TRBJ2-3, with 8 bases lining up with TRBD2. The trim removed 2 bases at V and 0 bases at J, leaving 11 bases unmatched. Looked up from germline, CDR1 is SGDLS and CDR2 is YYNGEE. There are 18 residues in the CDR3. DNA of the CDR3: TGTGCCAGCAGCGTTCGGGTTCTAGCGGGCGCTAGCACAGATACGCAGTATTTT. Amino acids: CASSVRVLAGASTDTQYF.

Here the CDR3 reads CAISGGDRTSNQPQHF. In DNA form, the CDR3 reads TGTGCCATCAGCGGGGGCGACAGGACTAGCAATCAGCCCCAGCATTTT. The genes are TRBV10-3 and TRBJ1-5, with a possible D match to TRBD1 (6 bases). Germline values: CDR1 ENHRY, CDR2 SYGVKD. V was trimmed by 6 bases and J by 0 bases, leaving 15 bases between them. The CDR3 runs to 16 residues.

The chain is built from TRBV27 and TRBJ2-2; 11 bases agree with TRBD2. The junction had 5 bases not matched to a gene; V was cut back by 5 bases and J by 3 bases. The CDR3 is made up of 16 amino acids. Germline V gene data show CDR1 as MNHEY and CDR2 as SMNVEV (reference sequence). CDR3 amino acids: CASSPGTSGHTGELFF. CDR3 in DNA: TGTGCCAGCAGTCCCGGGACTAGCGGACACACCGGGGAGCTGTTTTTT.

This clone occurred once. This chain joins TRBV27 and TRBJ2-1; 7 nucleotides align to TRBD2. The CDR3 runs to 15 residues. From germline, CDR1 is MNHEY and CDR2 SMNVEV (reference sequence). The V and J ends lost 1 base and 7 bases, in that order; junction bases with no gene match: 7. The CDR3 DNA reads as TGTGCCAGCAGTTTATTTGCGGGAGTAGTAAATGAGCAGTTCTTC. Residues: CASSLFAGVVNEQFF.

A remark on this clone: This CDR3 is also generated by other DNA sequences in the sample. The rearrangement joins TRBV5-1 to TRBJ2-1; D remains unclear. CDR3 size: 12 residues. Germline V gene data show CDR1 as SGHRS and CDR2 as YFSETQ. V lost 3 bases to trimming and J lost 4 bases, with 5 bases between them. CDR3 region: CASSSGYNEQFF. The CDR3 DNA sequence: TGCGCCAGCAGCTCCGGATACAATGAGCAGTTCTTC. Together with reference TRBV5-1 and TRBJ2-1, the CDR3 gives the full variable domain: KAGVTQTPRYLIKTRGQQVTLSCSPISGHRSVSWYQQTPGQGLQFLFEYFSETQRNKGNFPGRFSGRQFSNSRSEMNVSTLELGDSALYLCASSSGYNEQFFGPGTRLTVL.

This chain connects TRBV11-2 to TRBJ1-2; the D gene is possibly TRBD1 (5 bases). Trimming stripped 1 base from V and 3 bases from J, with 9 bases between. Per the germline V gene, CDR1 is SGHAT and CDR2 is FQNNGV. The CDR3 runs to 14 residues. CDR3 sequence: CASSLVGDDYGYTF. The CDR3 region has the DNA TGTGCCAGCAGCTTAGTGGGGGATGACTATGGCTACACCTTC.

Worth noting for this clone: This same CDR3 is encoded by further DNA sequences in the sample. The rearrangement links TRBV27 to TRBJ2-7; tentatively, D is TRBD1 (5 bases). CDR3 size: 13 residues. The germline V gene has CDR1 MNHEY and CDR2 SMNVEV (reference sequence). Deletions cut 3 bases from V and 2 bases from J, with 8 bases between. Here the CDR3 DNA reads TGTGCCAGCAGTTTTAGCAGGGCCTACGAGCAGTACTTC. Amino acids: CASSFSRAYEQYF.

This chain joins TRBV15 and TRBJ2-5; D uncertain. The germline V and J ends were trimmed by 0 bases and 10 bases, with 9 bases remaining between them. Germline-derived CDR1 and CDR2 are LNHNV and YYDKDF (reference sequence). CDR3 size: 12 residues. The CDR3 region has the DNA TGTGCCACCAGCAGAGAGCACCTGCTCCAGTACTTC. Its protein is CATSREHLLQYF.

The chain is built from TRBV28 and TRBJ2-7; 7 positions agree with TRBD1. The J segment lost 5 bases and the V segment lost 5 bases, leaving 9 bases of the junction unmatched. Per the germline V gene, CDR1 is MDHEN and CDR2 is SYDVKM. The CDR3 runs to 14 residues. The CDR3 protein is CASSHRDSLDEQYF. Written as DNA, the CDR3 is TGTGCCAGCAGTCACCGGGACAGCCTAGACGAGCAGTACTTC. The entire variable domain, with the rest obtained from reference TRBV28 and TRBJ2-7, is as follows: DVKVTQSSRYLVKRTGEKVFLECVQDMDHENMFWYRQDPGLGLRLIYFSYDVKMKEKGDIPEGYSVSREKKERFSLILESASTNQTSMYLCASSHRDSLDEQYFGPGTRLTVT.

V gene TRBV7-9 combines with J gene TRBJ2-7, with 10 bases identical to TRBD1. The CDR3 spans 15 residues. CDR1 and CDR2 from the germline V gene are SEHNR and FQNEAQ (reference sequence). The V and J ends lost 5 bases and 4 bases, in that order; junction bases with no gene match: 8. The CDR3 loop reads CASSPRDRGFYEQYF. DNA for the CDR3: TGTGCCAGCAGCCCCCGGGACAGGGGATTTTACGAGCAGTACTTC.

J is TRBJ2-2 and V is TRBV5-1, with a weak D call TRBD1 (6 bases). This CDR3 is built from 17 residues. CDR1 SGHRS and CDR2 YFSETQ come from the germline V gene. Trimming cost V 3 bases and J 0 bases, with 15 bases left between them. As DNA, the CDR3 is TGCGCCAGCAGCTCAGGACAGCCCGACGCGAACACCGGGGAGCTGTTTTTT. Protein sequence: CASSSGQPDANTGELFF.

The rearrangement uses TRBV9 and TRBJ1-5; the match to TRBD1 covers 7 bases. Germline V gene lookup returns CDR1 SGDLS and CDR2 YYNGEE. The CDR3 covers 14 residues. V shed 6 bases, J shed 9 bases, and the junction held 12 bases outside the gene matches. The CDR3 nucleotides are TGTGCCAGCAACGAGTGGGGCCAGGGGGGGCCCCAGCATTTT. This translates into CASNEWGQGGPQHF.

For this clone: Other DNA sequences in the same sample also yield this CDR3. V usage is TRBV7-9 and J usage is TRBJ1-1, with D tentatively TRBD1 (5 bases). V was cut by 6 bases and J by 3 bases, with 8 bases left in between. The germline V gene encodes CDR1 SEHNR and CDR2 FQNEAQ (reference sequence). The length of the CDR3 is 12 residues. The CDR3 here is CASSPGDTEAFF. The CDR3, as DNA: TGTGCCAGCAGTCCGGGGGACACTGAAGCTTTCTTT.

The chain joins TRBV9 to TRBJ2-1; the match to TRBD1 covers 12 bases. Germline CDR1 SGDLS, CDR2 YYNGEE. The J segment lost 6 bases and the V segment lost 0 bases, leaving 1 base of the junction unmatched. This CDR3 is built from 15 residues. In nucleotides, the CDR3 is TGTGCCAGCAGCGTAGGGGACAGGGGGCGCAATGAGCAGTTCTTC. It codes for CASSVGDRGRNEQFF.

This chain joins TRBV7-8 and TRBJ2-7; possibly TRBD1 for D (5 bases). The germline V gene has CDR1 SGHVS and CDR2 FQNEAQ. V was cut by 1 base and J by 3 bases, with 13 bases left in between. CDR3 length: 15 amino acids. This CDR3 is CASSLETGSLYEQYF. DNA for the CDR3: TGTGCCAGCAGCTTAGAAACAGGTTCCCTCTACGAGCAGTACTTC.

The rearrangement joins TRBV11-3 to TRBJ2-1; tentative D call: TRBD2 (5 bases). This CDR3 has 15 amino acids. The germline gives CDR1 SGHNT, CDR2 YENEEA. Trimming shortened V by 5 bases and J by 8 bases, and 19 bases separated the two germline ends. CDR3 DNA sequence: TGTGCCAGCAGCCCCGGACTGCCTCATCTCTATGAGCAGTTCTTC. Encoded protein: CASSPGLPHLYEQFF.

The rearrangement joins TRBV15 to TRBJ2-2, with TRBD2 matching over 7 bases. This CDR3 is built from 20 residues. J gave up 3 bases and V 4 bases, and 20 bases lay outside the gene matches. Germline CDR1 and CDR2: LNHNV and YYDKDF (reference sequence). The CDR3 sequence is CATSTRGRTDGLADTGELFF. For the CDR3, the DNA is TGTGCCACCAGCACGAGAGGTAGGACCGATGGTCTAGCGGACACCGGGGAGCTGTTTTTT.

This clone turned up a few times. The chain uses TRBV5-6 and TRBJ1-1; the D is unclear. Trimming stripped 5 bases from V and 3 bases from J, with 14 bases between. This CDR3 spans 14 amino acids. Germline CDR1 and CDR2: SGHDT and YYEEEE. The CDR3 DNA is TGTGCCAGCAGGGAGGGAGGGCGCGACACTGAAGCTTTCTTT. Translated, it gives CASREGGRDTEAFF.

J is TRBJ1-1 and V is TRBV7-9; D gene uncertain. Trimming left V 3 bases short and J 4 bases short, with 12 bases between. CDR1 SEHNR and CDR2 FQNEAQ come from the germline V gene (reference sequence). The CDR3 totals 14 residues. CDR3 region: CASSLEVGGTEAFF. Here the CDR3 DNA reads TGTGCCAGCAGCTTGGAGGTGGGTGGCACTGAAGCTTTCTTT.

This CDR3 is CASSLLAASDGYTF. In DNA, the CDR3 is TGTGCCAGCAGCTTGCTTGCTGCTTCGGATGGCTACACCTTC. The gene calls are TRBV5-5 and TRBJ1-2, with D hard to call. Germline CDR1 and CDR2: SGHKS and YYEKEE (reference sequence). V lost 1 base to trimming and J lost 6 bases, with 13 bases between them. CDR3 size: 14 residues.

The chain is built from TRBV11-2 and TRBJ1-3, with D perhaps TRBD1 (6 bases). Germline V lookup: CDR1 SGHAT, CDR2 FQNNGV. Deletions cut 5 bases from V and 0 bases from J, with 11 bases between. There are 15 residues in the CDR3. The CDR3 region is CASSDRQDSGNTIYF. CDR3 nucleotide sequence: TGTGCCAGCAGCGACCGACAGGACTCTGGAAACACCATATATTTT.